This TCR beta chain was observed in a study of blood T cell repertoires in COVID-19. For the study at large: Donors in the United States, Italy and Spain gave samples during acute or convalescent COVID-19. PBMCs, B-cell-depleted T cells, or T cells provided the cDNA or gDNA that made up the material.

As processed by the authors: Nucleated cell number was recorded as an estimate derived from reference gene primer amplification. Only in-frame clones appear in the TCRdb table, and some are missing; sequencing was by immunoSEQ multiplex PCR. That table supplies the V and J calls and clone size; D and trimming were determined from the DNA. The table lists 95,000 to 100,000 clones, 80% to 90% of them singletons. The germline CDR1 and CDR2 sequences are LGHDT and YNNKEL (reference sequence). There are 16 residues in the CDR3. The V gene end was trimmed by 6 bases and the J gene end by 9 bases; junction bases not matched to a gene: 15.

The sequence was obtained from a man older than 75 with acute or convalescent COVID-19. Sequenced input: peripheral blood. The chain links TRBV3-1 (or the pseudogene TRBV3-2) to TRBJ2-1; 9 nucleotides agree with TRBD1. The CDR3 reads CASSSHSTGGNFEQFF. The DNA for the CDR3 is TGTGCCAGCAGTTCCCACTCGACAGGGGGAAACTTTGAGCAGTTCTTC.